One and the same sample provided the 23 T cell receptor beta chains below, sequenced in a study of T cells expressing NK-cell markers (dated by TCRdb to 2020 to 2021). Library preparation employed 5' RACE. Data came from an Illumina HiSeq 2000. Following TCRdb reprocessing, every CDR3 protein sequence forms one entry, and DNA is not provided. The sample's table covers about 460,000 distinct CDR3 sequences. Together, the top ten hold more than 1.4% of the sample. The sample taken for sequencing was blood T cells: a sorted CD56 or NKG2C T cell subset, CD4+ or CD8+ T cells, or bulk PBMC T cells (not recorded which). These receptors were obtained from a woman between 45 and 65 years old in good health. Donor details come from another sample of the same person, matched by shared clones.

V is TRBV7-2 and J is TRBJ2-2. The CDR3 has 15 amino acids. Germline CDR1 SGHTA, CDR2 FQGNSA. The CDR3 sequence is CASSLNHLGTGELFF.

The rearrangement joins TRBV19 to TRBJ1-5; TCRdb's D call, TRBD1, is unchecked because there is no DNA. The CDR3 runs to 17 residues. Germline loops: CDR1 LNHDA, CDR2 SQIVND (reference sequence). The CDR3 protein is CASSSTGIQFFNQPQHF.

The chain joins TRBV4-1 to TRBJ2-5. This CDR3 is built from 14 residues. Germline V gene lookup returns CDR1 MGHRA and CDR2 YSYEKL. The CDR3 region is CASSQGWSLETQYF.

This sequence joins TRBV5-1 and TRBJ2-7. The CDR3 extends over 15 amino acids. Germline loops: CDR1 SGHRS, CDR2 YFSETQ. The CDR3: CASSLVAGSSYEQYF.

V is TRBV20-1 and J is TRBJ2-7; TCRdb lists TRBD1, though no DNA is available to test this call. The length of the CDR3 is 15 residues. Germline V gene sequence: CDR1 DFQATT, CDR2 SNEGSKA (reference sequence). This CDR3 reads CSAQLGTGETYEQYF.

The chain links TRBV10-3 to TRBJ2-7. The CDR3 runs to 14 residues. Germline values: CDR1 ENHRY, CDR2 SYGVKD. CDR3 loop: CAISVTHGDYEQYF.

The genes are TRBV29-1 and TRBJ2-1; TCRdb outputs TRBD2, but without DNA this stays unchecked. The CDR3 is made up of 12 amino acids. In germline, CDR1 is SQVTM, CDR2 ANQGSEA. CDR3 in amino acids: CSAPVSVHEQFF.

The V call is TRBV28, the J call TRBJ1-5; TCRdb indicates TRBD1, and absent DNA this call remains unverified. Germline lookup yields CDR1 MDHEN and CDR2 SYDVKM. This CDR3 has 16 residues. This CDR3 is CASTTSGTVVNQPQHF.

V and J are TRBV28 and TRBJ2-7; the D gene TCRdb calls, TRBD2, cannot be checked with no DNA. CDR1 is MDHEN, CDR2 SYDVKM, per germline. This CDR3 has 15 residues. The CDR3 reads CASSSRASGRLEQYF.

The chain recombines TRBV7-9 with TRBJ1-4; the TRBD1 assignment by TCRdb is unverifiable without DNA. Germline CDR1 SEHNR, CDR2 FQNEAQ (reference sequence). The CDR3 is made up of 16 amino acids. CDR3 protein: CASSLSRLGKGEKLFF.

This rearrangement joins TRBV5-1 to TRBJ2-2. Germline V gene lookup returns CDR1 SGHRS and CDR2 YFSETQ. This CDR3 has 15 residues. The CDR3: CASSFIVGDTGELFF.

This chain links TRBV5-1 with TRBJ2-1; TCRdb's D call of TRBD2 is untestable without DNA. The CDR3 has 12 amino acids. Germline lookup yields CDR1 SGHRS and CDR2 YFSETQ. The CDR3 reads CASSSPDSGQFF. The full variable domain, completed using reference TRBV5-1 and TRBJ2-1, is KAGVTQTPRYLIKTRGQQVTLSCSPISGHRSVSWYQQTPGQGLQFLFEYFSETQRNKGNFPGRFSGRQFSNSRSEMNVSTLELGDSALYLCASSSPDSGQFFGPGTRLTVL.

This chain links TRBV6-5 with TRBJ2-2; the D gene TCRdb calls, TRBD1, cannot be checked with no DNA. Germline V lookup: CDR1 MNHEY, CDR2 SVGAGI. This CDR3 region has 16 residues. The CDR3 spells CASSSPRDRGRRELFF.

V and J are TRBV24-1 and TRBJ1-2. The CDR3 loop spans 14 amino acids. Looked up from germline, CDR1 is KGHDR and CDR2 is SFDVKD. CDR3 sequence reads: CATSDSGVYYGYTF.

The chain joins TRBV4-1 to TRBJ1-1. The CDR3 is 14 amino acids. Germline V gives CDR1 MGHRA, CDR2 YSYEKL. CDR3 loop: CASSLFNISTEAFF.

This chain connects TRBV10-3 to TRBJ2-7. Germline CDR1 and CDR2: ENHRY and SYGVKD. The CDR3 has 16 residues. The chain's CDR3 is CAISESPLGSNYEQYF.

J is TRBJ2-2 and V is TRBV7-9. This CDR3 has 14 amino acids. Per germline, CDR1 SEHNR and CDR2 FQNEAQ (reference sequence). The CDR3 here is CASRTEVGPGELFF.

The rearrangement uses TRBV12-3 or TRBV12-4 and TRBJ1-5; TCRdb returns TRBD1, unconfirmable since there is no DNA. The CDR3 totals 12 residues. The CDR3 sequence: CASRDYRGPQHF.

The chain links TRBV11-3 to TRBJ2-7; no DNA is available, so the TRBD1 call from TCRdb remains unchecked. CDR3 length: 13 amino acids. In germline, CDR1 is SGHNT, CDR2 YENEEA. CDR3 sequence: CASKKQGIYEQYF.

The chain combines TRBV14 with TRBJ2-1; the D call from TCRdb, TRBD2, cannot be confirmed without DNA. There are 15 residues in the CDR3. The V gene's germline CDR1 is SGHDN and CDR2 FVKESK. The CDR3 loop is CASRAGLSSYNEQFF.

This chain joins TRBV7-2 and TRBJ1-2; as DNA is missing, the TRBD1 call by TCRdb cannot be tested. This CDR3 is 17 amino acids long. CDR1 is SGHTA, CDR2 FQGNSA, per germline. The CDR3 sequence is CASSSPFRGRGLDGYTF.

The V and J genes are TRBV6-5 and TRBJ1-6; TCRdb picks TRBD1, but there is no DNA to check that call. The CDR3 contains 15 residues. Germline V CDR1 and CDR2: MNHEY, SVGAGI. The CDR3 sequence is CASSRTGRNNSPLHF.

The chain has TRBV27 and TRBJ1-2; the TCRdb D gene call, TRBD1, has no DNA to confirm it. CDR1 is MNHEY, CDR2 SMNVEV, per germline (reference sequence). CDR3 size: 13 residues. CDR3 protein: CASSRGQNYGYTF.